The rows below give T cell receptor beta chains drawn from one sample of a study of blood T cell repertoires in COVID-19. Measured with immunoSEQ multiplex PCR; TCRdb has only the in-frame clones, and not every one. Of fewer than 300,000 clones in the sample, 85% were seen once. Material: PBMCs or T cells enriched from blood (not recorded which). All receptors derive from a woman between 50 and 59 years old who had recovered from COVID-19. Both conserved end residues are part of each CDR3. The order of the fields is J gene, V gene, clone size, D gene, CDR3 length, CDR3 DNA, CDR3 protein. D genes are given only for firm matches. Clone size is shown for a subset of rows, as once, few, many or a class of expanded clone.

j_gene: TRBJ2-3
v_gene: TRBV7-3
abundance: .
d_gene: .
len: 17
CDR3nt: TGTGCCAGCAGCTTATCCCAGGGGCTAGATGTGTCAGATACGCAGTATTTT
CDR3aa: CASSLSQGLDVSDTQYF

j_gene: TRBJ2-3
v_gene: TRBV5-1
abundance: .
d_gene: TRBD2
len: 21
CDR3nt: TGCGCCAGCAGCTTGCGGCCGATTGGGACTAGCGGGGGGGCGCGGGGAGATACGCAGTATTTT
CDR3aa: CASSLRPIGTSGGARGDTQYF

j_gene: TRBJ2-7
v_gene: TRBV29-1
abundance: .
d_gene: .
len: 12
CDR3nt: TGCAGCGTTGAGGCCGTTGGCCTCGAGCAGTACTTC
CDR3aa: CSVEAVGLEQYF

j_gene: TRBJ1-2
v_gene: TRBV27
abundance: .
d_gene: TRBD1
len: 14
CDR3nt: TGTGCCAGCAGTAGATCGGGACAGCATTATGGCTACACCTTC
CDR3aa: CASSRSGQHYGYTF

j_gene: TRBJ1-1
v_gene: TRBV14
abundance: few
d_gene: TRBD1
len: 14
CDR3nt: TGTGCCAGCAGCCAGGACAGGGTAGTCCCTGAAGCTTTCTTT
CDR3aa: CASSQDRVVPEAFF

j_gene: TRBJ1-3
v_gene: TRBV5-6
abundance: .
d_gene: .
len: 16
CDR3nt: TGTGCCAGCAGCTTTACAGGGAGCCGCTCTGGAAACACCATATATTTT
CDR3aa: CASSFTGSRSGNTIYF

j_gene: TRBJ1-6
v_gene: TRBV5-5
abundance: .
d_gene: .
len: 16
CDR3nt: TGTGCCAGCAGCCCGTCGGCCCAGGGGAGAAATTCACCCCTCCACTTT
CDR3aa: CASSPSAQGRNSPLHF

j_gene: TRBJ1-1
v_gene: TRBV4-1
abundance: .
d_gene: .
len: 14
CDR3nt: TGCGCCAGCAGCCCACAGGGCATGAACACTGAAGCTTTCTTT
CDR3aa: CASSPQGMNTEAFF

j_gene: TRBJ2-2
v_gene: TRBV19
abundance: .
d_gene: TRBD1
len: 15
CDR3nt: TGTGCCAGTAGTTCCCAGACAGGGGCGGCCGGGGAGCTGTTTTTT
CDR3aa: CASSSQTGAAGELFF

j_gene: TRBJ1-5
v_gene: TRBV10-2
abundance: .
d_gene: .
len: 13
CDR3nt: TGCGCCAGCAGTGCTACAGACAATCAGCCCCAGCATTTT
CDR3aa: CASSATDNQPQHF

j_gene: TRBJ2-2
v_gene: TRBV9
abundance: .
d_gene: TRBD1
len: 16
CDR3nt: TGTGCCAGCAGCCGTTGGCAGGGGGCGAACACCGGGGAGCTGTTTTTT
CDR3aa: CASSRWQGANTGELFF

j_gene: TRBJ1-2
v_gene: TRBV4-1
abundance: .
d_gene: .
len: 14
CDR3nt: TGCGCCAGCAGCCAAGATCCGCGCCTCTATGGCTACACCTTC
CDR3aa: CASSQDPRLYGYTF

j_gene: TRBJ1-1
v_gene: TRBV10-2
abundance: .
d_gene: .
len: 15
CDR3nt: TGCGCCAGCAGCTCCCGACAGATGATGAACACTGAAGCTTTCTTT
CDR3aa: CASSSRQMMNTEAFF

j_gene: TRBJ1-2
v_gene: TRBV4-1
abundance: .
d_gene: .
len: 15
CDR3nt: TGCGCCAGCAGTCGGATCGAGGCCTCTCCGGAGGGCTACACCTTC
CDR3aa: CASSRIEASPEGYTF

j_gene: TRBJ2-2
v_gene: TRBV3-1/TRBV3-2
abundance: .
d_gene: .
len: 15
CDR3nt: TGTGCCAGCAGCCAAGTGAGGGCGAACACCGGGGAGCTGTTTTTT
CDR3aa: CASSQVRANTGELFF

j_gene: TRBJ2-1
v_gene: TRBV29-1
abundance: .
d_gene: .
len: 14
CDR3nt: TGCAGCGTTGAAGGGAGTAGGGGGTTGAATGAGCAGTTCTTC
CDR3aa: CSVEGSRGLNEQFF

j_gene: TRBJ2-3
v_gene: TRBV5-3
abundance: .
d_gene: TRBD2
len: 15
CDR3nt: TGTGCCAGAAGCCCCCGGGGGGAGGGCACAGATACGCAGTATTTT
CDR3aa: CARSPRGEGTDTQYF

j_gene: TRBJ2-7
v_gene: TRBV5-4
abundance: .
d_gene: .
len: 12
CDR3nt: TGTGCCAGCACCAGGGCCCTTTACGAGCAGTACTTC
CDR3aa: CASTRALYEQYF

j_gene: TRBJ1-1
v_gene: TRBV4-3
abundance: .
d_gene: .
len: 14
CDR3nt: TGCGCCAGCAGCCAAGAACAGGGTTTCACTGAAGCTTTCTTT
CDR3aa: CASSQEQGFTEAFF

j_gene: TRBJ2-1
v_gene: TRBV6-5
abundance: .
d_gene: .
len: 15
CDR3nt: TGTGCCAGCAGTTTGAAGACAGCGAACTACAATGAGCAGTTCTTC
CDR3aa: CASSLKTANYNEQFF

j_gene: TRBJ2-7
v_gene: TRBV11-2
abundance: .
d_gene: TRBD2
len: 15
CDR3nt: TGTGCCAACAGCCCCTTGACTAGCGACTCCTACGAGCAGTACTTC
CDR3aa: CANSPLTSDSYEQYF

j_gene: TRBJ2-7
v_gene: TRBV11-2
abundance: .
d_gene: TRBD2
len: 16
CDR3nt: TGTGCCAGCAGCTTAGATCTAGCGGGAGGCAACTACGAGCAGTACTTC
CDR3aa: CASSLDLAGGNYEQYF

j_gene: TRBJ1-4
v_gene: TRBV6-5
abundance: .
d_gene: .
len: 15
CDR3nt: TGTGCCAGCAGCACCGCGGGGAGAGGGGTCGAAAAACTGTTTTTT
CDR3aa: CASSTAGRGVEKLFF